This TCR beta chain was recovered during a study of beta chain features in type 1 diabetes. Whole-study findings and limits: Comparison showed that naive, central memory and Treg TCRB repertoires appeared more similar among patients than among healthy donors. Insertions were fewer and deletions more numerous at VDJ junctions in type 1 diabetes patients.

Purity of each sorted population was above 95%. The CDR3 is 12 amino acids. Germline V gives CDR1 SGHTA, CDR2 FQGNSA. Deletions cut 6 bases from V and 5 bases from J, with 7 bases between. This clone was recorded a few times. The antigen remains unidentified. Of the isolated RNA, all was reverse transcribed, and so the sequenced material was expressed TCRB transcripts. Sequencing used immunoSEQ multiplex PCR; TCRdb keeps in-frame clones, though not all of them. The sample has about 150,000 clones, about 8.5% seen once; the top ten hold 0.5% to 0.65%. The clonotype originates from a man aged 18 to 35 in good health. The specimen sequenced was central memory CD4+ T cells from blood. The rearrangement joins TRBV7-2 to TRBJ1-4; the D gene is possibly TRBD1 (5 bases). CDR3 in DNA: TGTGCCAGCAGGGACAACAATGAAAAACTGTTTTTT. It is translated as CASRDNNEKLFF.